The next 5 T cell receptor beta chains were all read from a single sample in a study of T cell repertoires in cytomegalovirus infection. For these receptors, no antigen is known. TCRdb fed the reads into MiXCR, producing one record per CDR3 protein. The profile shows some 940,000 distinct CDR3 sequences, roughly 30% of them singletons. The material sequenced was cultured CD8+ T cells from PBMCs, taken from culture after CMV antigen stimulation. Receptors were obtained from a human donor in good health (CMV status not recorded). Some clones in this sample may be carry-over from other donors' samples.

The chain recombines TRBV4-1 with TRBJ2-7; either TRBD1 or TRBD2 may fit D (5 bases each). The germline V gene has CDR1 MGHRA and CDR2 YSYEKL. The V gene lost 0 bases and the J gene lost 5 bases, with 14 bases spanning the gap. CDR3 length: 15 residues. CDR3 region: CASSQEEGQGDEQYF. The CDR3 DNA follows: TGCGCCAGCAGCCAAGAAGAGGGTCAGGGTGACGAGCAGTACTTC.

The CDR3 DNA reads as TGTGCCAGCAGTTTCACTAGCGGGGGGGCCGGGGGTACGCAGTATTTT. This codes for CASSFTSGGAGGTQYF. The rearrangement uses TRBV27 and TRBJ2-3, with TRBD2 identical over 13 bases. CDR1 is MNHEY, CDR2 SMNVEV, per germline (reference sequence). The CDR3 is made up of 16 amino acids. V gave up 3 bases and J gave up 8 bases; unmatched junction bases: 8.

In this sample, this clonotype turned up a few times. The chain carries TRBV9 and TRBJ2-2; the D gene is possibly TRBD1 (5 bases). CDR1 is SGDLS and CDR2 is YYNGEE in the germline V gene. Trimming cost V 0 bases and J 5 bases, with 11 bases left between them. This CDR3 comprises 15 residues. In DNA, the CDR3 is TGTGCCAGCAGCGTAGCCAGGGTGGGGACCGGGGAGCTGTTTTTT. Its protein product is CASSVARVGTGELFF.

This clonotype was recorded a few times. This chain joins TRBV2 and TRBJ2-7; tentatively, D is TRBD2 (5 bases). Germline loops: CDR1 SNHLY, CDR2 FYNNEI. The CDR3 sequence is 15 residues long. V was shortened by 1 base and J by 2 bases, with 12 bases between the two germline ends. The CDR3 protein is CASSEGRMEAYEQYV. CDR3 sequence (DNA): TGTGCCAGCAGTGAAGGGCGGATGGAGGCCTACGAGCAGTACGTC.

The chain employs TRBV20-1 and TRBJ1-3; D not resolved. Germline CDR1 is DFQATT and CDR2 is SNEGSKA (reference sequence). CDR3 length: 15 residues. The V end was cut by 1 base, the J end by 4 bases, with 14 bases between. CDR3 region: CSARGRGRAGNTIYF. DNA for the CDR3: TGCAGTGCTAGAGGTCGGGGAAGGGCCGGAAACACCATATATTTT.